The clone carrying this T cell receptor (beta chain) appeared a few times. The antigen remains unidentified. Each CDR3 protein gets one entry after TCRdb re-called the RT-PCR reads with MiXCR. The sample shows around 790,000 distinct CDR3 sequences, approximately 22% of them seen only once. This CDR3 has 15 amino acids. V was trimmed by 2 bases and J by 3 bases, leaving 11 bases between them. Germline-derived CDR1 and CDR2 are MNHEY and SMNVEV (reference sequence). This sample is part of a study of response to subunit inactivated influenza vaccine. Notes on the study in general: Each seasonal influenza vaccination recruits few new T cells, the authors suggested.

This chain links TRBV27 with TRBJ1-5; perhaps TRBD1 as D (6 bases). This sequence was found in a man between 50 and 59 years old who received an inactivated influenza vaccine. The specimen comprised PBMCs from blood, sampled around 5 days after vaccination. The DNA of the CDR3 is TGTGCCAGCAGTTTAAGGGGGGCCTACAATCAGCCCCAGCATTTT. Protein: CASSLRGAYNQPQHF.